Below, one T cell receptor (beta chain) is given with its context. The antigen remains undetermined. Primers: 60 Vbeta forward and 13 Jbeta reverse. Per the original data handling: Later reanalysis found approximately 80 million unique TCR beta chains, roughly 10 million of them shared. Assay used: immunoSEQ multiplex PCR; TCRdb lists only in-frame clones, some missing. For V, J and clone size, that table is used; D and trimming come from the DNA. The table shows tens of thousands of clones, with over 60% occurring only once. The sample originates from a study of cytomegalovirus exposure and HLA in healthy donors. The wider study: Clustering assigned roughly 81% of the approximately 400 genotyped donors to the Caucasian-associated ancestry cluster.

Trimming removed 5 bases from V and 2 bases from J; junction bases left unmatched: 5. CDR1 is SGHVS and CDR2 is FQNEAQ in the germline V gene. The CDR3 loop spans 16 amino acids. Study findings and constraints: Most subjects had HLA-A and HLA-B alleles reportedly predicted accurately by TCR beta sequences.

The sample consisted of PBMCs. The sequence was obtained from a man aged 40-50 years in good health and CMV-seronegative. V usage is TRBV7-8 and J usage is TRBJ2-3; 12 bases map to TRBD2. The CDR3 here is CASSLRLAGATDTQYF. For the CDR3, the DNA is TGTGCCAGCAGCCTACGACTAGCGGGAGCCACAGATACGCAGTATTTT.